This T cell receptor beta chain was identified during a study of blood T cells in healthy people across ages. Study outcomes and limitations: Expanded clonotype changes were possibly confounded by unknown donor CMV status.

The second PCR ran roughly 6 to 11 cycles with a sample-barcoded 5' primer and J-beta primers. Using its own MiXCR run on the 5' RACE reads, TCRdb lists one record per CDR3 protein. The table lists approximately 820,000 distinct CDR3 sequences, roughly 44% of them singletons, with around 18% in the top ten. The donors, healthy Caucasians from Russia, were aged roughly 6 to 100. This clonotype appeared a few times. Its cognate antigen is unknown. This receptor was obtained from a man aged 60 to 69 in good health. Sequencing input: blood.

CDR3 protein: CASKTLLVADEETQYF. The CDR3 DNA sequence: TGTGCCAGCAAAACGCTCCTTGTAGCGGACGAAGAGACCCAGTACTTC. This chain uses TRBV27 with TRBJ2-5, with D maybe TRBD2 (6 bases). V lost 7 bases and J lost 3, with 21 bases in between. In germline, CDR1 is MNHEY, CDR2 SMNVEV (reference sequence). The CDR3 totals 16 residues.